This paragraph covers one T cell receptor beta chain sequence. The antigen it recognizes is unknown. Mismatch with germline at one junction end may stem from a read error. These data belong to a study of cytomegalovirus exposure and HLA in healthy donors listed by TCRdb under 2017. As for the study more broadly: An earlier analysis of some 600 of the donors reported 276 Gb of sequence data and 100 million to 120 million unique TCR beta sequences obtained from around 180 million T cells. About 280 gigabases of sequencing data and roughly 80 million unique TCR sequences made up an early release that covered over 550 HLA-typed donors. Among the roughly 390 genotyped donors, about 83% belonged to the genetic ancestry cluster associated with self-reported Caucasian donors. The aim of the study was to test whether cataloging public T cell receptors could identify signatures of past pathogen exposure. Using immunosequencing, the study profiled T cell repertoires from some 670 subjects and related those repertoires to cytomegalovirus serostatus. Besides the first cohort of hundreds of subjects, a separate validation cohort made up of roughly 120 different subjects was used. High-throughput TCR immunosequencing, statistical association of individual TCRs with disease status, and machine learning were combined to predict cytomegalovirus infection status. A later analysis re-examined previously published TCR beta repertoires from just over 650 donors and added high-resolution HLA genotyping to investigate patterns of TCR occurrence. Rather than using new phenotypic data, the later analysis identified candidate immune exposures from TCR beta sequences and from how often those sequences occurred across donors. In an earlier analysis of a few hundred of the donors, high-throughput TCR beta sequencing was used to judge whether each TCR beta V gene segment behaved as functional or pseudogenic. Donor age, sex, ethnicity and CMV serostatus were collected together with the repertoire data. A later genetic analysis took genome-wide SNP genotypes for about three fifths of the 666 donors and used that subset as a discovery cohort. Every repertoire in the discovery cohort had been generated on one and the same sequencing platform. HLA typing covered class I and class II loci at four-digit resolution. The number of donors typed differed by locus, with about 629-630 for A, B, C, DRB1 and DQB1, around 500 for DQA1, 606 for DPA1, and 472 for DPB1. Because of strong linkage in the cohort, four to six DR-DQ haplotypes were treated as single units for association and clustering. Among some 400 genotyped donors of the cohort, an average of approximately 240,000 unique TCR beta nucleotide sequences was sequenced per donor, of which about 19% were non-productive. Study-level results and caveats: Across donors, most TCR sequences were observed very rarely, whereas some public TCRs were present in many individuals. For the cohort, immune exposure information was limited to CMV serostatus. Most CMV-associated TCR beta chains appeared to be HLA-restricted in a later analysis, and the HLA associations seemed to be driven largely by CMV exposure. Three of the identified cytomegalovirus-associated TCR beta chains were confirmed in vitro to be specific for cytomegalovirus antigens. Because the 87-base-pair reads could not distinguish some IMGT-functional V segments, including TRBV6-2 and TRBV6-3, those segments were excluded. This cohort had only TCR beta chains sequenced, and the lack of alpha or paired-chain data limited which features could be detected. A later genetic analysis reported fewer N-insertions in productive TCRs among donors in an Asian-associated ancestry cluster than the approximately 670-donor mean. An association between a missense DCLRE1C variant and V-gene and J-gene trimming of TCR beta chains was found in a later genetic analysis and replicated in an independent cohort. Broadly in line with IMGT annotations, most TCR beta V segments showed up in productive rearrangements about 87% or about 30% of the time in an earlier analysis of about 500 of the donors. A cluster of highly shared sequence variants was judged likely to represent a technical artifact of the sequencing pipeline. Cytomegalovirus status was reported to be diagnosed by the classifier with high specificity and sensitivity in both the original and validation cohorts. Assigning TCR associations to individual alleles was difficult when HLA alleles, especially DR and DQ, strongly co-occurred. It was suggested by the authors that the approach could potentially be generalized to other disease states and immunological phenotypes. A further reported finding was that TCR beta sequences accurately predicted the HLA-A and HLA-B alleles for most subjects in the first cohort. Presence/absence analyses assumed roughly uniform sequencing depth across donors, an assumption that may not hold. In a later analysis, TCR association rates were found to vary across HLA loci, with the most associated TCRs seen for DRB1 alleles and the fewest for HLA-C alleles. In a later analysis, HLA-associated TCR beta chains were found to be more clonally expanded and to have lower generation probabilities than equally common non-associated chains. According to a later analysis, parvovirus B19, influenza, CMV and Epstein-Barr virus appeared linked to several top co-occurrence clusters. Because counts were too low, about 18 rarely observed V segments, including chromosome 9 orphons, were left out of the earlier analysis of 500 to 750 of the donors. Because HLA typing was missing for some donors at each locus, association tests included only the typed subset. Correlated functional status among segregating V segments might be attributable to linkage disequilibrium, but an unknown experimental factor could not be ruled out. A later analysis associated 16,951 TCR beta sequences with specific HLA alleles at a false discovery rate of 0.05. A total of 164 TCR beta chains were listed by the study as associated with cytomegalovirus.

The cohort was made up of approximately 700 healthy bone marrow donors. At the time of sampling, all cohort members were nominally healthy, though unrecorded immune exposures were likely present. The donor was CMV seronegative and belonged to the group of more than 300 seronegative cohort members. A peripheral blood sample was collected from each donor, and TCR beta sequencing was performed on peripheral blood mononuclear cells. The Qiagen DNeasy Blood Extraction Kit was used to extract genomic DNA from the blood cell samples. Receptor libraries were prepared by the immunoSEQ multiplex PCR assay. For the multiplex PCR, a mixture combining 60 forward primers for TCR Vbeta segments and 13 reverse primers for TCR Jbeta segments was used. Amplification of the CDR3 region of rearranged TCR beta genes was performed with a multiplex PCR assay on genomic DNA. On the Illumina HiSeq System, the amplified TCR beta libraries were sequenced as 87-base-pair reads. Processing in the source paper ran as follows. Across the 670 or so repertoires, a later analysis counted about 81 million unique TCR beta chains, roughly 11 million of which were shared by at least two donors. To remove PCR and sequencing errors, raw reads were error-corrected and collapsed into unique sequences using a nearest-neighbor algorithm that merged closely related sequences. CDR3 sequences were aligned to IMGT reference sequences to assign V, D and J gene segments. Each retained sequence needed at least a six-nucleotide match to both a V gene segment and a J gene segment. A rearrangement counted as productive if the CDR3 had no stop codons and remained in frame with V and J, and every other rearrangement counted as non-productive. CDR3 was defined according to IMGT convention as the region running from the second conserved V-encoded cysteine to the conserved J-encoded phenylalanine. The earlier analysis of approximately 590 of the donors excluded any sequence lacking an unambiguous match to a single V gene segment. In an earlier analysis of approximately 610 of the donors, V segments were called functional above 56.7% productive rearrangements and were called segregating when the between-donor standard deviation exceeded 5%. A statistical classification framework was developed to diagnose cytomegalovirus status using the catalog of TCR beta chain sequences. A later analysis assigned V and J genes by comparing TCR nucleotide sequences with IMGT/GENE-DB human TR gene sequences. The TCRdist pipeline was used in a later analysis to assign CDR3 sequences and most-parsimonious VDJ recombination scenarios. In a later analysis, each TCR beta chain was defined by its CDR3 amino acid sequence together with its V-gene family, and reads without a unique V-gene family were excluded. As a way to deal with suspected cross-contamination and a sequencing artifact, a later analysis dropped approximately 570 nucleotide sequences that were highly shared and had low generation probability. In a later analysis, a clonal expansion index was calculated for each public chain from normalized within-repertoire ranks of inferred template counts. In a later analysis, generation probabilities were computed with a VDJ recombination model fitted to out-of-frame rearrangements, and the resulting probabilities were checked against IGoR. In a later analysis, TCR-TCR, TCR-HLA and TCR-CMV co-occurrence was scored with hypergeometric tests, and a repertoire-size bias correction was applied to TCR pairs. A later analysis estimated false discovery rates by permuting HLA or CMV assignments 20 times. A later analysis grouped co-occurring TCRs with DBSCAN, adding TCRdist sequence similarity when clustering within HLA-allele-positive subsets. For co-occurrence clustering, repertoires with fewer than 30,000 or more than 120,000 public chains were excluded, along with five repertoires with anomalous nucleotide sharing. The immuneACCESS repertoire file appears here via TCRdb, limited to in-frame rearrangements. These files lack a portion of the clones; in checked studies, under half of the deficit traces to unresolved V genes, and the cause of the others is not known. D and trimming were read from the DNA, whereas the V and J calls and clone size are those reported in that table. This sample is represented by about 170,000 clones; 76% of them were singletons. The ten largest clones capture around 0.71% of the sample.

Sequences ENHRY (CDR1) and SYGVKD (CDR2) are obtained from the germline V gene. The CDR3 numbers 16 residues from cysteine through phenylalanine. Here the CDR3 DNA is all that survives: 48 bases in frame from base 1. The receptor was isolated from a female donor in good health and CMV-seronegative. The sample consisted of PBMCs. The rearranged chain carries TRBV10-3 and TRBJ2-6; possibly the D gene is TRBD1, per 6 matching bases. This receptor has the CDR3 CAISESRGYGANGLTF. In nucleotides, the sequence is TGTGCCATCAGTGAGTCGAGGGGGTATGGGGCCAACGGCCTGACTTTC.